This T cell receptor beta chain appears in the sequencing data of a study of a mutant IDH1 vaccine in newly diagnosed glioma. Study-wide background: Of treated patients, around 60% were men and approximately 40% women, averaging roughly 42 years. Former treatment meant radiotherapy, temozolomide, or both; the majority had gotten both. At week 47 came visit V13, while visit V12 had come at week 35.

Indicated time point: week 47, end of study. Doses of 300 ug of mutant IDH1 20-mer peptide were given with topical imiquimod. Weeks 1, 3, 5, 7, 11, 15, 19 and 23 were when patients received their eight vaccinations. Only in-frame clones appear in the TCRdb table, and some are missing; sequencing was by immunoSEQ multiplex PCR. The table has tens of thousands of clones, about four fifths seen once. This clone was seen a handful of times. What it recognizes is unknown. This TCR was sampled from a man aged 25-45 years with glioma. Here the sequenced sample was PBMCs, taken from a glioma patient whose treatment included an IDH1 peptide vaccine.

For the CDR3, the DNA is TGCAGCGTTGAAGAGTTTTTGGAGGGATCCTCCTACGAGCAGTACTTC. It specifies CSVEEFLEGSSYEQYF. V usage is TRBV29-1 and J usage is TRBJ2-7, with a tentative D call TRBD2 (6 bases). CDR3 length equals 16 residues. V was trimmed by 0 bases and J by 0 bases, leaving 15 bases between them. Germline values: CDR1 SQVTM, CDR2 ANQGSEA.